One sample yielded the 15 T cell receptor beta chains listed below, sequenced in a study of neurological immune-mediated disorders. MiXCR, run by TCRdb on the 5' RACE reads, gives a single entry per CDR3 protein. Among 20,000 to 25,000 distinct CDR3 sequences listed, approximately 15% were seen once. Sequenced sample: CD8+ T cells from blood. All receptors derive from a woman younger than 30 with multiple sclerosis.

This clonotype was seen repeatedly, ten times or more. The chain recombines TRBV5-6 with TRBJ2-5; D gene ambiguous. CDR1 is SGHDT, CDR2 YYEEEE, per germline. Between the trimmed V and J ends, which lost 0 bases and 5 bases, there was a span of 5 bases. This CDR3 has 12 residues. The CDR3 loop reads CASSLGAETQYF. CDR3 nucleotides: TGTGCCAGCAGCTTGGGGGCTGAGACCCAGTACTTC.

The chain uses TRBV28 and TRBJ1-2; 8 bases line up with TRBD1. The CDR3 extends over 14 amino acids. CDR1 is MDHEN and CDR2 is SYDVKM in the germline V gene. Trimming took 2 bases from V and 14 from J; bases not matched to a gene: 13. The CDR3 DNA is TGTGCCAGCAGTTTACGATCACCTGGACAGGGACGAACCTTC. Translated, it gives CASSLRSPGQGRTF.

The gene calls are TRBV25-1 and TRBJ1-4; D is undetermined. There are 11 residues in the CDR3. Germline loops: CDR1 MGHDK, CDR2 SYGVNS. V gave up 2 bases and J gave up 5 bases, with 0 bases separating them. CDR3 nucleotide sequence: TGTGCCAGCAGTGAAAATGAAAAACTGTTTTTT. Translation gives CASSENEKLFF.

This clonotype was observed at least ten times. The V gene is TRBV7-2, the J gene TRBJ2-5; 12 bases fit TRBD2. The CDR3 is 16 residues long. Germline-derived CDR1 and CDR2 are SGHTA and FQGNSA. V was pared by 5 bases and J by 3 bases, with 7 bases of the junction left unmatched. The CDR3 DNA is TGTGCCAGCAGCATTCTAGCGGGGGGGCTGGAAGAGACCCAGTACTTC. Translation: CASSILAGGLEETQYF.

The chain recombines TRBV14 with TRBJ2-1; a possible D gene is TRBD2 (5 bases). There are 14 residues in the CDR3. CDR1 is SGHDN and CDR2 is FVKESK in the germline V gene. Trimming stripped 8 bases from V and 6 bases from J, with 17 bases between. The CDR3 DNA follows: TGTGCCAGCGCACCATGGGAGAAGGGCAATGAGCAGTTCTTC. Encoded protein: CASAPWEKGNEQFF.

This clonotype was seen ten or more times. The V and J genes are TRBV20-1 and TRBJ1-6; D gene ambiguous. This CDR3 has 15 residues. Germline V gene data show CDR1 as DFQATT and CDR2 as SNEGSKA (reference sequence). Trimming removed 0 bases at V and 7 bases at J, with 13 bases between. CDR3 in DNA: TGCAGTGCTAGAGATCGTGAGAACAGAAATTCACCCCTCCACTTT. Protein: CSARDRENRNSPLHF.

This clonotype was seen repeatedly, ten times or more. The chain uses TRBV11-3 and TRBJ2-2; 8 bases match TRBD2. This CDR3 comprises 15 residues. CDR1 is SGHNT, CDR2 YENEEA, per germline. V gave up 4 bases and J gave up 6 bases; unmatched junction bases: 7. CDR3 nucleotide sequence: TGTGCCAGCAGCTCCAGCGGGAGATGGCCCGGGGAGCTGTTTTTT. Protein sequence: CASSSSGRWPGELFF.

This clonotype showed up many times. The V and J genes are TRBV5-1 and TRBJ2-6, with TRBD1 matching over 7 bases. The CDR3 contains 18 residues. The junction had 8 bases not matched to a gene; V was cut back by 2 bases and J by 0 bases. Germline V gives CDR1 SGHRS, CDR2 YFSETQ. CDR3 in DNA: TGCGCCAGCAGCTTCCAGGGGGTAACTTACTCTGGGGCCAACGTCCTGACTTTC. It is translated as CASSFQGVTYSGANVLTF. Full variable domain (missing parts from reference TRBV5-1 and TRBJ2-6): KAGVTQTPRYLIKTRGQQVTLSCSPISGHRSVSWYQQTPGQGLQFLFEYFSETQRNKGNFPGRFSGRQFSNSRSEMNVSTLELGDSALYLCASSFQGVTYSGANVLTFGAGSRLTVL.

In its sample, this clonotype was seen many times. The CDR3 DNA is TGTGCCATCACCCTAGGGGACAGGGGAGGGAATGAGCAGTTCTTC. Protein: CAITLGDRGGNEQFF. The chain uses TRBV10-3 and TRBJ2-1; TRBD1 agrees at 10 bases. The CDR3 has 15 residues. J was trimmed by 7 bases and V by 7 bases; bases with no gene match: 10. Germline V CDR1 and CDR2: ENHRY, SYGVKD.

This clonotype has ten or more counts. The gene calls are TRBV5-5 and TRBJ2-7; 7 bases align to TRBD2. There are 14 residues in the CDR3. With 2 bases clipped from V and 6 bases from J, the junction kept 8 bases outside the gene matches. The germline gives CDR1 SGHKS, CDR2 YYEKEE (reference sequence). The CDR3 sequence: CASSFFISGGEQYF. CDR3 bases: TGTGCCAGCAGCTTCTTCATTTCGGGGGGCGAGCAGTACTTC.

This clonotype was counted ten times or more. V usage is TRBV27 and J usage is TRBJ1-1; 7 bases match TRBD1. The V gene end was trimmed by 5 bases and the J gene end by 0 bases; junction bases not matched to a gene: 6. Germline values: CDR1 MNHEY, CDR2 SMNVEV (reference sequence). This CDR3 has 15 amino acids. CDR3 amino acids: CASSRGTAMNTEAFF. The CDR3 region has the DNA TGTGCCAGCAGTCGTGGGACAGCGATGAACACTGAAGCTTTCTTT.

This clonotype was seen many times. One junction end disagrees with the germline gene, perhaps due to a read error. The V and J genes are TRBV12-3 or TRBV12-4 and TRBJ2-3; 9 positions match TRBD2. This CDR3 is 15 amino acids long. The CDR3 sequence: CASSLAGIGTDTQYF. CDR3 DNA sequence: TGTGCCAGCAGTCTAGCGGGAATCGGCACAGATACGCAGTATTTT.

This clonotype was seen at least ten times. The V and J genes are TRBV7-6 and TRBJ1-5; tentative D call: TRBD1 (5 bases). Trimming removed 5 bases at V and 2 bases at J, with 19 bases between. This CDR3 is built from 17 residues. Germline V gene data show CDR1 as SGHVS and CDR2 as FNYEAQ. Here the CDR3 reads CASSPEGARDGNQPQHF. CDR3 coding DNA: TGTGCCAGCAGCCCCGAAGGGGCTAGGGACGGCAATCAGCCCCAGCATTTT.

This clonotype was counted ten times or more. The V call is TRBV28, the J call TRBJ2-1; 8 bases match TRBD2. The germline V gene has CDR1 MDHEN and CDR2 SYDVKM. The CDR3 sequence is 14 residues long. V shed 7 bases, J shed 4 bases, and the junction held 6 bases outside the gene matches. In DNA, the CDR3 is TGTGCCAGCAAACGAGCGGGGGAATACAATGAGCAGTTCTTC. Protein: CASKRAGEYNEQFF.

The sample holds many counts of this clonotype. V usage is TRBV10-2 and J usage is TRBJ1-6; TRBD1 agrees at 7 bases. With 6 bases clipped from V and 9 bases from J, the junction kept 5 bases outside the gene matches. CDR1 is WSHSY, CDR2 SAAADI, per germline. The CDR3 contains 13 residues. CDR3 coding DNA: TGCGCCAGCAGGGAGGGGGCGAGTTCACCCCTCCACTTT. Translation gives CASREGASSPLHF.